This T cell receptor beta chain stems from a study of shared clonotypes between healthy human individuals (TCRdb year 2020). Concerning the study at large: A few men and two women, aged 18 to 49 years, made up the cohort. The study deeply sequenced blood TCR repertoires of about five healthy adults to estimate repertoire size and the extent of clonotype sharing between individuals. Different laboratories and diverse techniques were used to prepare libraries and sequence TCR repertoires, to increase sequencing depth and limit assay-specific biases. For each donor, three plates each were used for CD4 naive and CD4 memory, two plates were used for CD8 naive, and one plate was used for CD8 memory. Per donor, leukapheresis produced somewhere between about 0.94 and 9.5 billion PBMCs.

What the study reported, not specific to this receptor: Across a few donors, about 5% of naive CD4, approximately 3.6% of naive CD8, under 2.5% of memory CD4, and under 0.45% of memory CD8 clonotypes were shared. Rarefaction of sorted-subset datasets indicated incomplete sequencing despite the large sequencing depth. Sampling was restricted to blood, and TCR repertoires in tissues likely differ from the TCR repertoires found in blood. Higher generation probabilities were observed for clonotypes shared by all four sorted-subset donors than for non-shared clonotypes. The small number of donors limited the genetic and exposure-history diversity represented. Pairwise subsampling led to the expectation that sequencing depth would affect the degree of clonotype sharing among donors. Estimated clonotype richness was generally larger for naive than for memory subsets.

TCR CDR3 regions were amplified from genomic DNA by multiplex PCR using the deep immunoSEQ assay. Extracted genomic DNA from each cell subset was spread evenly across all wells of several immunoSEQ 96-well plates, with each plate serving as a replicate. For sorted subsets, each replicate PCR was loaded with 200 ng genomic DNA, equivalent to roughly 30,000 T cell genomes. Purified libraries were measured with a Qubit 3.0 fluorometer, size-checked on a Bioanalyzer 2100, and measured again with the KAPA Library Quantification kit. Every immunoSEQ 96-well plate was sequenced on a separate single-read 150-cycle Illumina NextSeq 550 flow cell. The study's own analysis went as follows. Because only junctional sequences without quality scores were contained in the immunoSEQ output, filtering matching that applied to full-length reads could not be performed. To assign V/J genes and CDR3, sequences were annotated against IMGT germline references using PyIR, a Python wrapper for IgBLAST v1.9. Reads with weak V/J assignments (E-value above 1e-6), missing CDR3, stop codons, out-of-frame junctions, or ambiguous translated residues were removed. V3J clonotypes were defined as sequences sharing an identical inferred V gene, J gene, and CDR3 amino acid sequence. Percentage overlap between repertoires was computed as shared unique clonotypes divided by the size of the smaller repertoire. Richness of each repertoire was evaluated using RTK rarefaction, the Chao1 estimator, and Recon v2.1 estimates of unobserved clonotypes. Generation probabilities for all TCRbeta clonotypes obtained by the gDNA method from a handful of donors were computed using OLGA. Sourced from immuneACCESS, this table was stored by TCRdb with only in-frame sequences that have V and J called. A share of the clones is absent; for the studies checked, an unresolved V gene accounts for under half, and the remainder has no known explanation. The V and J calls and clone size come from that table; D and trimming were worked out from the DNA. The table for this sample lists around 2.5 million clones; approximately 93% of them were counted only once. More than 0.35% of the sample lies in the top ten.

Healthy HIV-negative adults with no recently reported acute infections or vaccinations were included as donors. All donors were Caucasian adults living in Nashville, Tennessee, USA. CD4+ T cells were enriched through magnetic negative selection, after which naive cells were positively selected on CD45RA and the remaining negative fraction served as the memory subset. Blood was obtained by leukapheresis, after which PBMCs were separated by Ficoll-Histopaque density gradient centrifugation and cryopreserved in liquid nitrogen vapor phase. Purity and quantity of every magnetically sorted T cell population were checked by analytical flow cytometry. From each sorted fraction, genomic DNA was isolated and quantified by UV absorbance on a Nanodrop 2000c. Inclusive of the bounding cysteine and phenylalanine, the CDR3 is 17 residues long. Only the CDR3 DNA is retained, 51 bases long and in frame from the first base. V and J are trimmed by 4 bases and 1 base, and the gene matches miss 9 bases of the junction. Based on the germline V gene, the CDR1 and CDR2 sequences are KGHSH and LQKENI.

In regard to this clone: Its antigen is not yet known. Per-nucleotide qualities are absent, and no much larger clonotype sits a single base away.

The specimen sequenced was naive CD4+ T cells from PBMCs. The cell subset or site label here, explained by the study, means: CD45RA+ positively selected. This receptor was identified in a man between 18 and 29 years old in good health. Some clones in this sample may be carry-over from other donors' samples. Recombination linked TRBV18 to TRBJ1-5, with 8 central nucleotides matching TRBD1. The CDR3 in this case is CASSLLGQGASNQPQHF. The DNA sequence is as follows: TGTGCCAGCTCACTTCTAGGACAGGGCGCAAGCAATCAGCCCCAGCATTTT.